This T cell receptor (beta chain) was recorded in a study of shared clonotypes between healthy human individuals. Overall study findings and caveats: An effect of sequencing depth on clonotype sharing among donors was expected.

Sequenced by immunoSEQ multiplex PCR; TCRdb stores in-frame clones only, minus some. The sample has over 400,000 clones, about 78% seen once. In the case of this clone: Its matching antigen is unknown.

Germline V gene data show CDR1 as SGHNT and CDR2 as YYREEE (reference sequence). Losses at the gene ends were 4 bases for V and 4 bases for J; bases not matched to a gene: 8. The CDR3 is made up of 15 amino acids. Free of recent acute infections or vaccinations, the donors were healthy HIV-negative adults. The TCR comes from a woman between 40 and 55 years old in good health. Some clones in this sample may be carry-over from other donors' samples. Sequenced sample: PBMCs. V gene TRBV5-4 combines with J gene TRBJ1-1, with 9 positions matching TRBD1. CDR3 in amino acids: CASSDTGGGGTEAFF. In nucleotides, the CDR3 is TGTGCCAGCAGCGATACAGGGGGCGGAGGCACTGAAGCTTTCTTT. Together with reference TRBV5-4 and TRBJ1-1, the CDR3 gives the full variable domain: ETGVTQSPTHLIKTRGQQVTLRCSSQSGHNTVSWYQQALGQGPQFIFQYYREEENGRGNFPPRFSGLQFPNYSSELNVNALELDDSALYLCASSDTGGGGTEAFFGQGTRLTVV.